This paragraph covers one T cell receptor beta chain sequence. The V and J ends lost 4 bases and 8 bases, in that order; junction bases with no gene match: 8. This CDR3 comprises 15 residues. Looked up from germline, CDR1 is SGHRS and CDR2 is YFSETQ. The sample belongs to a study of blood T cell repertoires in COVID-19. Study summary: The analysed material was cDNA or gDNA that came from T cells, B-cell-depleted T cells, or PBMCs.

Original data processing: Researchers report that nucleated cell counts were estimated from reference gene primer amplification. Only in-frame clones appear in the TCRdb table, and some are missing; sequencing was by immunoSEQ multiplex PCR. The V and J calls and the clone size are those of that table, but D and trimming were determined from the DNA. Of approximately 72,000 clones listed, approximately 85% are singletons. Input material: peripheral blood. This receptor was obtained from a woman older than 75 with active or convalescent COVID-19. The chain joins TRBV5-1 to TRBJ1-6; 8 bases map to TRBD1. CDR3 protein: CASSKLPGQDSPLHF. CDR3 sequence (DNA): TGCGCCAGCAGCAAACTTCCGGGACAGGATTCACCCCTCCACTTT.